Detailed here is one T cell receptor (beta chain). This sample is part of a study of shared T cell receptors in the human thymus. Sequencing was performed with immunoSEQ multiplex PCR; in TCRdb, only in-frame clones are kept and a portion is missing. The sample lists hundreds of thousands of clones; 88% were seen once. CDR1 SGHDN and CDR2 FVKESK come from the germline V gene. V gave up 0 bases and J gave up 5 bases, with 13 bases separating them. CDR3 length: 16 amino acids. In addition, the sample was reused for a study of human thymus T cells.

The sequenced sample was thymocytes. This TCR came from a boy in the first two years of life with a congenital heart defect. V gene TRBV14 combines with J gene TRBJ1-4; tentative D call: TRBD1 (5 bases). The CDR3 nucleotides read TGTGCCAGCAGCCAAGATTACAGGACCCGAAATGAAAAACTGTTTTTT. The encoded protein is CASSQDYRTRNEKLFF.